Listed here is a single T cell receptor beta chain. The entry originates in a study of blood T cell repertoires in COVID-19. On the study more broadly: Specimens from acute and convalescent COVID-19 originated in the United States, Italy and Spain. In each case, the material was cDNA or gDNA derived from T cells, B-cell-depleted T cells, or PBMCs.

Under the authors' procedure: Estimation of nucleated cell counts relied on the amplification of reference gene primers. Produced via immunoSEQ multiplex PCR; TCRdb's table is partial and in-frame only. The V and J calls and clone size were taken over from that table, and D and trimming were inferred from the DNA. The sample has about 110,000 clones, around nine tenths seen once; the top ten hold roughly 1.3%. This CDR3 is built from 13 residues. The germline V gene encodes CDR1 SNHLY and CDR2 FYNNEI. J lost 4 bases, V lost 7 bases, and 4 bases had no gene match. This clonotype was obtained from a young woman with acute or convalescent COVID-19. What was sequenced was peripheral blood. The chain couples TRBV2 to TRBJ1-3; 7 bases map to TRBD1. The CDR3 reads CASTRQGGNTIYF. The CDR3 nucleotides read TGTGCCAGCACCCGACAGGGCGGAAACACCATATATTTT.